These 20 T cell receptor beta chains came from one sample sequenced in a study of identical twins. TCRdb independently ran MiXCR on the 5' RACE reads; one entry per CDR3 protein. Altogether 1.5 million to 2 million distinct CDR3 sequences are present, less than 35% being singletons, with the ten largest covering around 0.3%. Specimen: cord blood. The receptors shown here come from a newborn girl in good health.

The sample holds many counts of this clonotype. The rearrangement joins TRBV4-2 to TRBJ2-7; D is undetermined. Per germline, CDR1 LGHNA and CDR2 YNFKEQ. The V end lost 0 bases, the J end lost 2 bases, and 5 bases lay between the germline ends. The CDR3 is 13 residues long. The CDR3 sequence: CASSQDGPYEQYF. CDR3 in DNA: TGTGCCAGCAGCCAAGATGGCCCCTACGAGCAGTACTTC.

There are a few counts of this clonotype. The chain combines TRBV6-5 with TRBJ2-3, with 10 nucleotides matching TRBD2. The CDR3 runs 18 residues. V lost 0 bases and J lost 2; bases outside the gene matches: 8. CDR1 and CDR2 (germline): MNHEY, SVGAGI. Here the CDR3 DNA reads TGTGCCAGCAGTTACTCGAAGTTGGGACTAGCGAACACAGATACGCAGTATTTT. This sequence encodes CASSYSKLGLANTDTQYF.

This clonotype appeared many times. The chain joins TRBV10-3 to TRBJ2-4; 16 bases agree with TRBD2. The germline V gene encodes CDR1 ENHRY and CDR2 SYGVKD. Germline trimming cut 8 bases from V and 6 bases from J; bases unmatched to any gene: 13. The CDR3 runs to 18 residues. The CDR3 sequence is CAISAKKGTSGRGNIQYF. CDR3 nucleotides: TGTGCCATCTCTGCGAAGAAAGGGACTAGCGGGAGGGGAAACATTCAGTACTTC.

This rearrangement joins TRBV4-1 to TRBJ2-7, with D hard to call. The V and J ends lost 0 bases and 6 bases respectively, with 12 bases between them. Germline lookup yields CDR1 MGHRA and CDR2 YSYEKL. This CDR3 contains 14 residues. This CDR3 reads CASSQDLGTVEQYF. The CDR3 bases are TGCGCCAGCAGCCAAGATCTTGGAACGGTCGAGCAGTACTTC.

Regarding this clonotype: An end of the junction differs from the germline gene, which may be a read error. The chain couples TRBV20-1 to TRBJ2-1; D is uncertain. Per the germline V gene, CDR1 is DFQATT and CDR2 is SNEGSKA (reference sequence). The CDR3 covers 14 residues. Written as DNA, the CDR3 is TGCAGTGCTAGAAGGGAAAGCTCCTACAATGAGCGGTTCTTC. Its translation is CSARRESSYNERFF.

This clonotype was seen at least ten times. The gene calls are TRBV3-1 and TRBJ2-7; 8 nucleotides line up with TRBD1. The V segment lost 5 bases and the J segment 6 bases; nucleotides outside the gene matches: 3. The CDR3 runs 12 residues. The germline gives CDR1 LGHDT, CDR2 YNNKEL (reference sequence). The CDR3 here is CASSSTGGEQYF. The DNA of the CDR3 is TGTGCCAGCAGCTCAACAGGGGGCGAGCAGTACTTC.

The chain couples TRBV5-1 to TRBJ2-5, with 9 bases fitting TRBD2. The V segment lost 0 bases and the J segment 4 bases; nucleotides outside the gene matches: 7. The germline gives CDR1 SGHRS, CDR2 YFSETQ. The CDR3 extends over 16 amino acids. The CDR3 DNA is TGCGCCAGCAGCTTGGAGAGGCTAGCGGGGTTAGAGACCCAGTACTTC. This translates into CASSLERLAGLETQYF.

The chain carries TRBV11-2 and TRBJ2-1; 8 nucleotides line up with TRBD2. The CDR3 covers 16 residues. The germline V gene encodes CDR1 SGHAT and CDR2 FQNNGV. V shed 4 bases and J 5 bases; nucleotides not matched to a gene: 10. The CDR3 is CASSSKAGDFDNEQFF. The CDR3 bases are TGTGCCAGCAGCTCAAAAGCGGGAGATTTCGACAATGAGCAGTTCTTC.

In the case of this clonotype: It is unclear where the CDR3 begins or ends on the DNA, so no DNA is shown, and the CDR3 is as TCRdb lists it. The chain employs TRBV12-3 or TRBV12-4 and TRBJ2-3. The CDR3 has 11 residues if both end residues are counted. The CDR3 loop reads CASILADVEYF.

There are a few counts of this clonotype. The CDR3 spells CASSQTGAPYGYTF. The CDR3 region has the DNA TGTGCCAGCAGCCAAACAGGGGCCCCCTATGGCTACACCTTC. The rearrangement joins TRBV3-1 to TRBJ1-2, with TRBD1 identical over 7 bases. Germline V gene lookup returns CDR1 LGHDT and CDR2 YNNKEL (reference sequence). The V segment lost 2 bases and the J segment 4 bases; nucleotides outside the gene matches: 4. CDR3 size: 14 residues.

The CDR3 sequence: CASSGSTANYGYTF. The CDR3 bases are TGTGCCAGCAGTGGATCGACAGCCAACTATGGCTACACCTTC. J is TRBJ1-2 and V is TRBV6-1; weak D call: TRBD1 (5 bases). Germline CDR1 reads MNHNS; CDR2 reads SASEGT. The CDR3 totals 14 residues. Trimming removed 4 bases from V and 2 bases from J, with 11 bases in between.

This clonotype has ten or more counts. The chain is built from TRBV7-9 and TRBJ2-7; D uncertain. Germline assignment: CDR1 SEHNR and CDR2 FQNEAQ (reference sequence). Between the trimmed V and J ends, which lost 6 bases and 6 bases, there was a span of 9 bases. The CDR3 sequence is 11 residues long. The chain's CDR3 is CASSPKFEQYF. DNA for the CDR3: TGTGCCAGCAGTCCCAAGTTCGAGCAGTACTTC.

The table lists this clonotype with a few counts. The chain combines TRBV5-1 with TRBJ2-3; D is perhaps TRBD2 (5 bases). V gave up 5 bases and J gave up 1 base, with 17 bases separating them. In germline, CDR1 is SGHRS, CDR2 YFSETQ. The CDR3 spans 16 residues. Written as DNA, the CDR3 is TGCGCCAGCAGACCTGTCCTAGCAGCTGGCACAGATACGCAGTATTTT. Protein product: CASRPVLAAGTDTQYF.

This clonotype has a handful of counts. The V call is TRBV10-3, the J call TRBJ2-3, with TRBD2 identical over 14 bases. Germline V lookup: CDR1 ENHRY, CDR2 SYGVKD. Trimming took 0 bases from V and 5 from J; bases not matched to a gene: 4. This CDR3 region has 17 residues. The CDR3 here is CAISESGTSGGQDTQYF. In DNA form, the CDR3 reads TGTGCCATCAGTGAGTCGGGGACTAGCGGGGGACAAGATACGCAGTATTTT.

This clonotype has just a few counts. V and J are TRBV10-3 and TRBJ1-1; D uncertain. CDR3 length: 17 residues. V was cut by 2 bases and J by 1 base, with 17 bases left in between. Germline V lookup: CDR1 ENHRY, CDR2 SYGVKD. In DNA form, the CDR3 reads TGTGCCATCAGTGAGCCCCCCGACCCGGACGGGAACACTGAAGCTTTCTTT. Its translation: CAISEPPDPDGNTEAFF.

This sequence joins TRBV20-1 and TRBJ2-6; D might be TRBD2 (5 bases). The CDR3 spans 14 residues. V was cut by 6 bases and J by 4 bases, with 13 bases left in between. The germline CDR1 and CDR2 sequences are DFQATT and SNEGSKA (reference sequence). The CDR3 is CSAQSGKGANVLTF. The CDR3 DNA reads TGCAGTGCCCAGTCGGGGAAAGGGGCCAACGTCCTGACTTTC.

CDR3 DNA sequence: TGTGCCAGCAGTATATCCAGGGTATTGGTGTATGGCTACACCTTC. Amino acids: CASSISRVLVYGYTF. The V and J genes are TRBV12-3 or TRBV12-4 and TRBJ1-2, with TRBD1 as a possible D gene (5 bases). The CDR3 is 15 residues long. Trimming left V 5 bases short and J 5 bases short, with 18 bases between.

The chain combines TRBV28 with TRBJ2-1, with 9 positions matching TRBD1. Germline-derived CDR1 and CDR2 are MDHEN and SYDVKM. J lost 15 bases, V lost 3 bases, and 12 bases had no gene match. This CDR3 has 14 residues. CDR3: CASSLGQGWRIPFF. Written as DNA, the CDR3 is TGTGCCAGCAGTTTGGGACAGGGTTGGAGGATTCCGTTCTTC.

There are a few counts of this clonotype. CDR3 protein: CASSPDPGTNYEQYF. For the CDR3, the DNA is TGTGCCAGCAGCCCGGACCCCGGGACTAACTACGAGCAGTACTTC. This chain uses TRBV3-1 with TRBJ2-7; 7 bases align to TRBD2. Germline CDR1 is LGHDT and CDR2 is YNNKEL (reference sequence). After removal of 4 bases from V and 3 bases from J, the junction contained 9 bases not matched to a gene. This CDR3 is built from 15 residues.

Here the CDR3 reads CASSLPYDRGRTDTQYF. CDR3 coding DNA: TGTGCCAGCAGTTTACCCTACGACAGGGGGCGGACAGATACGCAGTATTTT. V is TRBV27 and J is TRBJ2-3; TRBD1 aligns across 10 bases. CDR1 and CDR2 (germline): MNHEY, SMNVEV (reference sequence). This CDR3 contains 17 residues. After removal of 2 bases from V and 3 bases from J, the junction contained 8 bases not matched to a gene.